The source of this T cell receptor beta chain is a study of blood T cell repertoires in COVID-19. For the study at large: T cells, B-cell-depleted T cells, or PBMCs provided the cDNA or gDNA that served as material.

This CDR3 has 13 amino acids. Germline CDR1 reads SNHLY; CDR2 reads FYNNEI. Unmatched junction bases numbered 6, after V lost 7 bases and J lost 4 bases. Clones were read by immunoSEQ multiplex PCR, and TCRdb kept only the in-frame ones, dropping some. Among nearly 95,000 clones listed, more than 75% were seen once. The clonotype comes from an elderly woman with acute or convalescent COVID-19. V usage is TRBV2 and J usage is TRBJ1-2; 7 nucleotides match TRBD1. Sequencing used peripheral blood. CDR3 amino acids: CASIPRGIYGYTF. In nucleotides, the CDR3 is TGTGCCAGCATACCCAGGGGGATCTATGGCTACACCTTC.